This entry lists 30 T cell receptor beta chains sequenced from one sample in a study of cytomegalovirus exposure and HLA in healthy donors. The study ran its PCR with 60 Vbeta and 13 Jbeta primers. Data came from immunoSEQ multiplex PCR; TCRdb stores just in-frame clones and leaves some out. The sample carries about 180,000 clones, around 73% recorded once. The sequenced sample consisted of PBMCs. These TCRs come from a man aged 60-69 years in good health and CMV-seronegative.

The chain carries TRBV5-1 and TRBJ2-5; TRBD1 matches at 7 bases. The CDR3 runs to 13 residues. The V gene end was trimmed by 9 bases and the J gene end by 1 base; junction bases not matched to a gene: 6. The germline CDR1 and CDR2 sequences are SGHRS and YFSETQ. CDR3 loop: CATKRQGQETQYF. CDR3 in DNA: TGCGCCACAAAAAGACAGGGCCAAGAGACCCAGTACTTC.

This chain connects TRBV19 to TRBJ2-3; 11 nucleotides match TRBD2. CDR1 and CDR2 from the germline V gene are LNHDA and SQIVND (reference sequence). This CDR3 is 16 amino acids long. After removal of 3 bases from V and 4 bases from J, the junction contained 6 bases not matched to a gene. Here the CDR3 reads CASSMETSGGSDTQYF. CDR3 bases: TGTGCCAGTAGTATGGAAACTAGCGGGGGATCAGATACGCAGTATTTT.

V gene TRBV6-1 combines with J gene TRBJ2-7, with 7 positions matching TRBD1. The germline gives CDR1 MNHNS, CDR2 SASEGT. J gave up 4 bases and V 6 bases, and 9 bases lay outside the gene matches. The CDR3 runs 14 residues. This CDR3 reads CASRRTGSIYEQYF. The CDR3 coding sequence is TGTGCCAGCAGGCGGACAGGTTCGATATACGAGCAGTACTTC.

This clone was detected a few times. The rearrangement links TRBV6-5 to TRBJ2-7, with D perhaps TRBD2 (6 bases). The CDR3 consists of 15 residues. Germline values: CDR1 MNHEY, CDR2 SVGAGI. V was clipped by 5 bases and J by 3 bases, with 17 bases between them. CDR3 coding DNA: TGTGCCAGCAGTGCACCCGGGACTCCCATCTACGAGCAGTACTTC. Translated, it gives CASSAPGTPIYEQYF.

This sequence joins TRBV4-3 and TRBJ1-1; TRBD1 might be the D (6 bases). Germline values: CDR1 LGHNA, CDR2 YSLEER. Trimming stripped 2 bases from V and 1 base from J, with 8 bases between. This CDR3 is built from 14 residues. The CDR3: CASSQTTGNTEAFF. For the CDR3, the DNA is TGCGCCAGCAGCCAAACGACAGGGAACACTGAAGCTTTCTTT.

The chain joins TRBV29-1 to TRBJ2-7; 9 bases are shared with TRBD1. The CDR3 covers 14 residues. Germline V gene data show CDR1 as SQVTM and CDR2 as ANQGSEA. With 7 bases clipped from V and 5 bases from J, the junction kept 12 bases outside the gene matches. CDR3 sequence reads: CSAQPGQGAHEQYF. CDR3 DNA: TGCAGCGCCCAACCGGGACAGGGTGCCCACGAGCAGTACTTC.

There are a few counts of this clone. J is TRBJ2-1 and V is TRBV29-1; D remains unclear. This CDR3 comprises 14 residues. Germline assignment: CDR1 SQVTM and CDR2 ANQGSEA. Trimming took 4 bases from V and 0 from J, leaving 10 bases between them. CDR3 residues: CSVVFVSSYNEQFF. The CDR3 bases are TGCAGCGTTGTGTTTGTGAGCTCCTACAATGAGCAGTTCTTC.

V is TRBV6-5 and J is TRBJ1-5; 8 bases are shared with TRBD1. CDR1 and CDR2 (germline): MNHEY, SVGAGI. CDR3 length: 15 residues. V gave up 5 bases and J gave up 1 base; unmatched junction bases: 4. The CDR3 sequence: CASSRTGQSNQPQHF. The DNA for the CDR3 is TGTGCCAGCAGTCGGACAGGGCAAAGCAATCAGCCCCAGCATTTT.

This clone turned up a few times. The V and J genes are TRBV9 and TRBJ2-7; TRBD1 matches at 8 bases. The CDR3 is made up of 15 amino acids. Germline CDR1 is SGDLS and CDR2 is YYNGEE. The V and J ends lost 2 bases and 6 bases, in that order; junction bases with no gene match: 10. Here the CDR3 reads CASSVTPATGAEQYF. CDR3 bases: TGTGCCAGCAGCGTTACTCCGGCGACAGGGGCCGAGCAGTACTTC.

This clone showed up just a few times. The rearrangement links TRBV6-4 to TRBJ2-7; 9 bases line up with TRBD2. The trim removed 11 bases at V and 2 bases at J, leaving 10 bases unmatched. Per germline, CDR1 MRHNA and CDR2 SNTAGT. The CDR3 spans 14 residues. CDR3 sequence (DNA): TGTGCCGATCTGAGAGCGGGAGGAGCCTACGAGCAGTACTTC. Residues: CADLRAGGAYEQYF.

The table lists this clone with a few counts. The CDR3 reads CASIGQGARQPQHF. CDR3 sequence (DNA): TGTGCCAGCATCGGACAGGGGGCAAGACAGCCCCAGCATTTT. The rearrangement joins TRBV6-4 to TRBJ1-5; the match to TRBD1 covers 11 bases. Germline V gene lookup returns CDR1 MRHNA and CDR2 SNTAGT. Trimming took 7 bases from V and 7 from J; bases not matched to a gene: 6. The CDR3 has 14 amino acids.

V gene TRBV7-2 combines with J gene TRBJ1-4, with D uncertain. Per the germline V gene, CDR1 is SGHTA and CDR2 is FQGNSA. Trimming stripped 5 bases from V and 13 bases from J, with 17 bases between. This CDR3 comprises 13 residues. The CDR3 reads CASSQARDLALFF. CDR3 nucleotides: TGTGCCAGCAGCCAGGCGAGGGATCTGGCACTGTTTTTT. Looking up the rest from reference TRBV7-2 and TRBJ1-4 gives the full variable domain: GAGVSQSPSNKVTEKGKDVELRCDPISGHTALYWYRQSLGQGLEFLIYFQGNSAPDKSGLPSDRFSAERTGGSVSTLTIQRTQQEDSAVYLCASSQARDLALFFGSGTQLSVL.

The chain carries TRBV7-9 and TRBJ2-7; TRBD2 might be the D (7 bases). Germline assignment: CDR1 SEHNR and CDR2 FQNEAQ (reference sequence). The CDR3 sequence is 15 residues long. Trimming cost V 3 bases and J 2 bases, with 14 bases left between them. The CDR3 loop is CASSLLGGGPYEQYF. The CDR3 nucleotides read TGTGCCAGCAGCTTGCTAGGGGGGGGCCCCTACGAGCAGTACTTC.

This chain uses TRBV2 with TRBJ2-7; 7 nucleotides line up with TRBD1. CDR3 size: 13 residues. CDR1 SNHLY and CDR2 FYNNEI come from the germline V gene. After removal of 8 bases from V and 0 bases from J, the junction contained 4 bases not matched to a gene. CDR3 bases: TGTGCCAGCTGGGACAGTAGCTCCTACGAGCAGTACTTC. This gives the protein CASWDSSSYEQYF.

In its sample, this clone was seen many times. CDR3 protein: CASSPSLGGGTTGELFF. The CDR3 DNA reads as TGTGCCAGCAGCCCTTCCTTGGGGGGGGGCACAACCGGGGAGCTGTTTTTT. The V gene is TRBV5-4, the J gene TRBJ2-2; maybe TRBD2 (7 bases). V was shortened by 4 bases and J by 5 bases, with 21 bases between the two germline ends. The germline gives CDR1 SGHNT, CDR2 YYREEE (reference sequence). The CDR3 totals 17 residues.

The rearrangement links TRBV28 to TRBJ1-5; maybe TRBD1 (6 bases). The germline gives CDR1 MDHEN, CDR2 SYDVKM. This CDR3 is 13 amino acids long. The V end lost 6 bases, the J end lost 4 bases, and 10 bases lay between the germline ends. CDR3 sequence (DNA): TGTGCCAGCAGGAGGGGGGGGAATCAGCCCCAGCATTTT. Its protein product is CASRRGGNQPQHF.

The CDR3 DNA follows: TGTGCCAGCAGCTTAGAAATAGTAGCGGGAGGCAGCGAGCAGTACTTC. Translation gives CASSLEIVAGGSEQYF. The chain carries TRBV7-2 and TRBJ2-7; 10 bases fit TRBD2. CDR1 is SGHTA, CDR2 FQGNSA, per germline. The CDR3 is 16 residues long. After removal of 1 base from V and 6 bases from J, the junction contained 9 bases not matched to a gene.

The chain recombines TRBV5-1 with TRBJ1-1; 8 nucleotides line up with TRBD1. V gave up 5 bases and J gave up 0 bases; unmatched junction bases: 12. The CDR3 contains 17 residues. Germline V CDR1 and CDR2: SGHRS, YFSETQ. The CDR3 sequence is CASRGRTGYEMNTEAFF. CDR3 nucleotides: TGCGCCAGCAGGGGGAGGACAGGGTATGAAATGAACACTGAAGCTTTCTTT.

The V call is TRBV9, the J call TRBJ2-3, with TRBD2 as a possible D gene (7 bases). Per germline, CDR1 SGDLS and CDR2 YYNGEE. The CDR3 has 15 residues. Trimming pared 3 bases from V and 4 bases from J, leaving 15 bases between. The CDR3 nucleotides read TGTGCCAGCAGCGAGTACAGGGCGGGGGCAGATACGCAGTATTTT. It translates to CASSEYRAGADTQYF.

The rearrangement uses TRBV10-1 and TRBJ2-3; TRBD2 is a possible D gene (5 bases). The CDR3 is 14 amino acids. Per the germline V gene, CDR1 is WNHNN and CDR2 is SYGVQD (reference sequence). V was cut by 11 bases and J by 2 bases, with 17 bases left in between. The CDR3 DNA is TGCGCCGGTTCGAGGGATGAAGACACAGATACGCAGTATTTT. This translates into CAGSRDEDTDTQYF.

The rearrangement links TRBV4-2 to TRBJ2-7; 8 nucleotides line up with TRBD2. V trimming: 4 bases; J trimming: 0 bases; junction bases outside the gene matches: 5. Germline V lookup: CDR1 LGHNA, CDR2 YNFKEQ. This CDR3 has 15 amino acids. The DNA for the CDR3 is TGTGCCAGCAGCCGAGTAGCGGGGTCCTCCTACGAGCAGTACTTC. It translates to CASSRVAGSSYEQYF.

The table lists this clone with a count of one. This sequence joins TRBV4-1 and TRBJ2-7; maybe TRBD2 (6 bases). The V end lost 4 bases, the J end lost 0 bases, and 19 bases lay between the germline ends. The germline V gene has CDR1 MGHRA and CDR2 YSYEKL. The CDR3 loop spans 17 amino acids. The CDR3 nucleotides read TGCGCCAGCAGCCCTCACCCGGCGGGAAAGAGCTCCTACGAGCAGTACTTC. This codes for CASSPHPAGKSSYEQYF.

The chain is built from TRBV11-2 and TRBJ2-5; D might be TRBD1 (6 bases). The CDR3 spans 14 residues. Germline CDR1 is SGHAT and CDR2 is FQNNGV. Trimming removed 0 bases from V and 9 bases from J, with 14 bases in between. This chain's CDR3 is CASSLDGPAGAQYF. For the CDR3, the DNA is TGTGCCAGCAGCTTAGATGGGCCGGCAGGGGCCCAGTACTTC. Full variable domain (rest looked up from reference TRBV11-2 and TRBJ2-5): EAGVAQSPRYKIIEKRQSVAFWCNPISGHATLYWYQQILGQGPKLLIQFQNNGVVDDSQLPKDRFSAERLKGVDSTLKIQPAKLEDSAVYLCASSLDGPAGAQYFGPGTRLLVL.

This chain joins TRBV30 and TRBJ1-3; D might be TRBD1 (5 bases). The CDR3 has 13 residues. Trimming cost V 1 base and J 2 bases, with 6 bases left between them. Germline CDR1 reads GTSNPN; CDR2 reads SVGIG (reference sequence). This CDR3 reads CAWSADTGNTIYF. The CDR3 DNA sequence: TGTGCCTGGAGTGCGGACACTGGAAACACCATATATTTT.

The table lists this clone with a few counts. The V gene is TRBV7-9, the J gene TRBJ2-2, with a possible D match to TRBD1 (5 bases). Trimming left V 3 bases short and J 4 bases short, with 12 bases between. Germline CDR1 is SEHNR and CDR2 is FQNEAQ (reference sequence). CDR3 length: 15 residues. The CDR3 region has the DNA TGTGCCAGCAGCTTGGGCGACAGTCCCACCGGGGAGCTGTTTTTT. Translated: CASSLGDSPTGELFF.

This sequence joins TRBV5-1 and TRBJ2-2, with 10 bases that match TRBD2. Germline-derived CDR1 and CDR2 are SGHRS and YFSETQ. The CDR3 covers 16 residues. The V segment lost 3 bases and the J segment 4 bases; nucleotides outside the gene matches: 6. CDR3 in DNA: TGCGCCAGCAGCTACGGACTAGCGGACCCCACCGGGGAGCTGTTTTTT. This translates into CASSYGLADPTGELFF.

J is TRBJ2-7 and V is TRBV6-1; 8 nucleotides line up with TRBD1. CDR1 and CDR2 from the germline V gene are MNHNS and SASEGT. This CDR3 region has 14 residues. With 4 bases clipped from V and 3 bases from J, the junction kept 5 bases outside the gene matches. DNA of the CDR3: TGTGCCAGCAGTGCCGAACAGGGGGTCTACGAGCAGTACTTC. Translation: CASSAEQGVYEQYF.

The chain combines TRBV5-8 with TRBJ1-5; 8 bases are shared with TRBD1. The germline gives CDR1 SGHTS, CDR2 YDEGEE. This CDR3 region has 15 residues. The V gene end was trimmed by 4 bases and the J gene end by 6 bases; junction bases not matched to a gene: 9. The CDR3 DNA sequence: TGTGCCAGCAGCCTAGAAGGGACAGGCGGTCAGCCCCAGCATTTT. Translated, it gives CASSLEGTGGQPQHF.

DNA for the CDR3: TGCGCCAGCAGCCTGGAGGAGGGTCGCACTGAAGCTTTCTTT. Translation: CASSLEEGRTEAFF. V gene TRBV5-1 combines with J gene TRBJ1-1; D gene unclear. The length of the CDR3 is 14 residues. Germline CDR1 reads SGHRS; CDR2 reads YFSETQ. Trimming took 4 bases from V and 4 from J, leaving 14 bases between them. The whole variable domain, remainder taken from reference TRBV5-1 and TRBJ1-1, is KAGVTQTPRYLIKTRGQQVTLSCSPISGHRSVSWYQQTPGQGLQFLFEYFSETQRNKGNFPGRFSGRQFSNSRSEMNVSTLELGDSALYLCASSLEEGRTEAFFGQGTRLTVV.

The genes are TRBV7-9 and TRBJ2-2; TRBD1 aligns across 7 bases. CDR1 SEHNR and CDR2 FQNEAQ come from the germline V gene (reference sequence). V lost 1 base, J lost 3 bases, and 2 bases stayed unmatched. The CDR3 runs 15 residues. The DNA of the CDR3 is TGTGCCAGCAGCTTAGGGGACAGAGACACCGGGGAGCTGTTTTTT. Translating gives CASSLGDRDTGELFF.